A single sample gave rise to the 30 T cell receptor beta chains below, sequenced in a study of identical twins. TCRdb reprocessed the 5' RACE reads via MiXCR and lists one record per CDR3 protein. The sample holds 520,000 or so distinct CDR3 sequences; 22% are singletons and the top ten take around 1%. These sequences were also reported in another study, on T cells expressing NK-cell markers.

The sample was CD4+ T cells sorted from blood. All receptors derive from a woman aged 18-29 years in good health.

V is TRBV10-2 and J is TRBJ2-5; TRBD2 is a possible D gene (5 bases). Germline-derived CDR1 and CDR2 are WSHSY and SAAADI. The germline V and J ends were trimmed by 4 bases and 5 bases, with 14 bases remaining between them. The length of the CDR3 is 14 residues. This CDR3 reads CASSVRGLGETQYF. Written as DNA, the CDR3 is TGCGCCAGCAGTGTTCGGGGATTGGGGGAGACCCAGTACTTC.

This clonotype has only a few counts. V usage is TRBV10-3 and J usage is TRBJ2-7; 9 positions match TRBD1. This CDR3 is built from 14 residues. The J segment lost 5 bases and the V segment lost 6 bases, leaving 8 bases of the junction unmatched. Looked up from germline, CDR1 is ENHRY and CDR2 is SYGVKD. CDR3 residues: CAIRPGGQGDEQYF. In DNA form, the CDR3 reads TGTGCCATCAGACCCGGGGGACAGGGCGACGAGCAGTACTTC.

This chain links TRBV7-9 with TRBJ2-7; the D is unclear. The V end lost 5 bases, the J end lost 6 bases, and 8 bases lay between the germline ends. CDR1 is SEHNR and CDR2 is FQNEAQ in the germline V gene (reference sequence). The CDR3 has 11 amino acids. CDR3: CASSRESEQYF. As DNA, the CDR3 is TGTGCCAGCAGCCGAGAAAGCGAGCAGTACTTC.

The rearrangement joins TRBV12-3 or TRBV12-4 to TRBJ2-1; 12 nucleotides align to TRBD2. The ends lost 5 bases at V and 4 bases at J; junction bases unmatched: 6. The CDR3 length is 16 residues. CDR3 DNA: TGTGCCAGCAGTAGGACTAGCGGGATGAGGTACAATGAGCAGTTCTTC. Translation gives CASSRTSGMRYNEQFF.

The chain employs TRBV12-3 or TRBV12-4 and TRBJ2-5; 8 nucleotides agree with TRBD2. J was trimmed by 1 base and V by 3 bases; bases with no gene match: 7. This CDR3 comprises 16 residues. CDR3 bases: TGTGCCAGCAGTTTGGTGGCTAGCGGGCCCCAAGAGACCCAGTACTTC. Its translation: CASSLVASGPQETQYF.

This clonotype was counted between two and nine times. The genes are TRBV12-3 or TRBV12-4 and TRBJ1-1, with D unresolved. Trimming removed 5 bases from V and 3 bases from J, with 10 bases in between. This CDR3 is 13 amino acids long. The CDR3 loop reads CASSGDMDTEAFF. The CDR3 nucleotides read TGTGCCAGCAGTGGCGACATGGACACTGAAGCTTTCTTT.

This chain joins TRBV6-5 and TRBJ2-1, with 7 bases fitting TRBD1. Germline V gene sequence: CDR1 MNHEY, CDR2 SVGAGI. The V gene end was trimmed by 3 bases and the J gene end by 5 bases; junction bases not matched to a gene: 4. This CDR3 has 14 amino acids. CDR3 DNA: TGTGCCAGCAGTTATACCGACAGGGACAATGAGCAGTTCTTC. Translating gives CASSYTDRDNEQFF.

CDR3 sequence: CASSRGTLANTEAFF. DNA for the CDR3: TGCGCCAGCAGCCGGGGGACACTGGCAAACACTGAAGCTTTCTTT. The genes are TRBV5-1 and TRBJ1-1; possibly TRBD1 for D (6 bases). The CDR3 has 15 amino acids. V gave up 4 bases and J gave up 2 bases, with 15 bases separating them. The germline gives CDR1 SGHRS, CDR2 YFSETQ.

Only a few counts were recorded for this clonotype. The chain joins TRBV7-9 to TRBJ2-1; D is ambiguous. The CDR3 is 12 amino acids. Germline assignment: CDR1 SEHNR and CDR2 FQNEAQ (reference sequence). V was trimmed by 8 bases and J by 6 bases, leaving 11 bases between them. CDR3 sequence: CASLGRANEQFF. Here the CDR3 DNA reads TGTGCCAGCCTAGGACGAGCCAATGAGCAGTTCTTC.

The V and J genes are TRBV12-3 or TRBV12-4 and TRBJ2-2; 7 bases line up with TRBD1. This CDR3 region has 14 residues. V dropped 5 bases and J dropped 4; count of bases not matched to a gene: 4. CDR3 nucleotides: TGTGCCAGCAGTAAACAGGGGTTCACCGGGGAGCTGTTTTTT. Residues: CASSKQGFTGELFF.

The gene calls are TRBV5-1 and TRBJ2-7; D ambiguous. The CDR3 runs 18 residues. Trimming took off 0 bases at V and 2 bases at J, with 21 bases between the two ends. Germline V gene sequence: CDR1 SGHRS, CDR2 YFSETQ. This chain's CDR3 is CASSLGNRANLPPYEQYF. The CDR3 bases are TGCGCCAGCAGCTTGGGGAATCGGGCCAATTTACCCCCCTACGAGCAGTACTTC.

The chain combines TRBV6-6 with TRBJ2-7; TRBD1 might be the D (6 bases). Looked up from germline, CDR1 is MNHNY and CDR2 is SVGAGI (reference sequence). The germline V and J ends were trimmed by 7 bases and 5 bases, with 15 bases remaining between them. The CDR3 has 13 amino acids. Here the CDR3 DNA reads TGTGCCAGCACCAACAGGGCCTACCACGAGCAGTACTTC. Its translation: CASTNRAYHEQYF.

V gene TRBV5-5 combines with J gene TRBJ2-1, with D tentatively TRBD2 (6 bases). V was cut by 3 bases and J by 1 base, with 17 bases left in between. Germline-derived CDR1 and CDR2 are SGHKS and YYEKEE (reference sequence). This CDR3 has 17 residues. The CDR3 nucleotides read TGTGCCAGCAGCTCCCCCCTACTAGCCCCTTCCTACAATGAGCAGTTCTTC. As protein: CASSSPLLAPSYNEQFF.

The chain employs TRBV3-1 and TRBJ1-2; D unclear. The CDR3 spans 12 residues. Between the trimmed V and J ends, which lost 4 bases and 8 bases, there was a span of 11 bases. CDR1 and CDR2 from the germline V gene are LGHDT and YNNKEL (reference sequence). Here the CDR3 DNA reads TGTGCCAGCAGCCTGCAGGTGGGAGGCTACACCTTC. It codes for CASSLQVGGYTF.

This clonotype was observed at least ten times. The rearrangement uses TRBV29-1 and TRBJ1-1, with D unclear. Between the trimmed V and J ends, which lost 7 bases and 3 bases, there was a span of 6 bases. Germline CDR1 is SQVTM and CDR2 is ANQGSEA. The CDR3 is 10 amino acids. CDR3 DNA: TGCAGCGCTAAATACACTGAAGCTTTCTTT. It translates to CSAKYTEAFF.

This clonotype was seen only a few times. The chain employs TRBV12-3 or TRBV12-4 and TRBJ2-3; possible D gene TRBD1, 6 bases. The CDR3 consists of 18 residues. Trimming shortened V by 6 bases and J by 5 bases, and 27 bases separated the two germline ends. The CDR3 DNA sequence: TGTGCCAGCAGCCCCCGGGGATTACATGGGGGCGGCGGAGATACGCAGTATTTT. It codes for CASSPRGLHGGGGDTQYF.

This clonotype was observed a few times. One end of the junction is discordant with germline, which a read error may explain. The chain has TRBV15 and TRBJ1-2, with D unclear. Germline V gene data show CDR1 as LNHNV and CDR2 as YYDKDF (reference sequence). The CDR3 spans 14 residues. The chain's CDR3 is CATRRVPRTGGYTF. The CDR3 DNA sequence: TGTGCCACCAGAAGAGTCCCCCGTACGGGCGGCTACACCTTC.

This clonotype was seen a few times. This chain links TRBV5-1 with TRBJ2-1; D gene uncertain. Germline V CDR1 and CDR2: SGHRS, YFSETQ. The ends were cut back, 0 bases at V and 10 bases at J, with 14 bases in the middle. The CDR3 consists of 14 residues. The CDR3 loop is CASSLVPTDNEQFF. The CDR3 DNA follows: TGCGCCAGCAGCTTGGTCCCGACTGATAACGAGCAGTTCTTC.

The rearrangement links TRBV9 to TRBJ2-7; 10 nucleotides line up with TRBD1. V dropped 3 bases and J dropped 6; count of bases not matched to a gene: 9. CDR1 is SGDLS and CDR2 is YYNGEE in the germline V gene. The CDR3 is 15 amino acids. The CDR3 here is CASSGTGTGVIEQYF. The CDR3 nucleotides are TGTGCCAGCAGCGGTACCGGGACAGGGGTCATCGAGCAGTACTTC. Supplemented by reference TRBV9 and TRBJ2-7, the full variable domain reads DSGVTQTPKHLITATGQRVTLRCSPRSGDLSVYWYQQSLDQGLQFLIQYYNGEERAKGNILERFSAQQFPDLHSELNLSSLELGDSALYFCASSGTGTGVIEQYFGPGTRLTVT.

The chain has TRBV20-1 and TRBJ1-5, with a possible D match to TRBD1 (6 bases). The V end lost 3 bases, the J end lost 7 bases, and 16 bases lay between the germline ends. This CDR3 contains 14 residues. CDR1 is DFQATT, CDR2 SNEGSKA, per germline (reference sequence). CDR3 sequence reads: CSARAGGGIQPQHF. CDR3 nucleotides: TGCAGTGCTAGGGCCGGCGGGGGCATCCAGCCCCAGCATTTT.

The J gene is TRBJ1-1, the V gene TRBV10-2, with D possibly TRBD1 on 6 matching bases. Germline V CDR1 and CDR2: WSHSY, SAAADI. V gave up 5 bases and J gave up 7 bases, with 11 bases separating them. The CDR3 covers 12 residues. This CDR3 is CASSTGQLEAFF. CDR3 bases: TGCGCCAGCAGTACGGGACAACTTGAAGCTTTCTTT.

V and J are TRBV12-5 and TRBJ2-1; D call uncertain. V lost 5 bases and J 0 bases, leaving 11 bases between the germline ends. Germline CDR1 and CDR2: LGHNT and FRNRAP. CDR3 length equals 15 residues. The chain's CDR3 is CASGMTSDSYNEQFF. CDR3 DNA sequence: TGTGCTAGTGGTATGACCTCAGACTCCTACAATGAGCAGTTCTTC.

This clonotype has just one count. The rearrangement uses TRBV29-1 and TRBJ1-2; weak D call: TRBD1 (5 bases). The germline V gene has CDR1 SQVTM and CDR2 ANQGSEA. V dropped 5 bases and J dropped 3 bases, with 10 bases sitting between them. The CDR3 consists of 12 residues. CDR3 coding DNA: TGCAGCGTTAAACAGGCGGACTATGGCTACACCTTC. This codes for CSVKQADYGYTF. Variable domain in full (rest from reference TRBV29-1 and TRBJ1-2): SAVISQKPSRDICQRGTSLTIQCQVDSQVTMMFWYRQQPGQSLTLIATANQGSEATYESGFVIDKFPISRPNLTFSTLTVSNMSPEDSSIYLCSVKQADYGYTFGSGTRLTVV.

This clonotype was picked up a small number of times. The V and J genes are TRBV7-2 and TRBJ2-5, with 7 nucleotides matching TRBD1. Germline V gives CDR1 SGHTA, CDR2 FQGNSA. The CDR3 length is 14 residues. V trimming: 4 bases; J trimming: 12 bases; junction bases outside the gene matches: 14. CDR3 sequence (DNA): TGTGCCAGCAGCTCACCCCTAAAACAGGGGAAGGAGTACTTC. It codes for CASSSPLKQGKEYF.

The rearrangement joins TRBV4-3 to TRBJ2-2; D call uncertain. The V gene's germline CDR1 is LGHNA and CDR2 YSLEER. The ends were cut back, 1 base at V and 5 bases at J, with 11 bases in the middle. CDR3 length: 15 amino acids. CDR3 sequence (DNA): TGCGCCAGCAGCCAAGGCAACATTCGTACCGGGGAGCTGTTTTTT. Amino acid sequence: CASSQGNIRTGELFF.

The gene calls are TRBV9 and TRBJ1-1; D not resolved. CDR3 size: 15 residues. Germline CDR1 and CDR2: SGDLS and YYNGEE. The V end was cut by 0 bases, the J end by 0 bases, with 9 bases between. This CDR3 is CASSVGPRMNTEAFF. In DNA, the CDR3 is TGTGCCAGCAGCGTAGGCCCAAGGATGAACACTGAAGCTTTCTTT.

V usage is TRBV20-1 and J usage is TRBJ2-3, with 8 positions matching TRBD2. Per germline, CDR1 DFQATT and CDR2 SNEGSKA (reference sequence). The CDR3 totals 15 residues. V lost 6 bases to trimming and J lost 3 bases; unmatched junction nucleotides: 11. This CDR3 is CSAFLAGLGTDTQYF. The CDR3 bases are TGCAGTGCCTTCTTAGCGGGATTGGGTACAGATACGCAGTATTTT.

This sequence joins TRBV18 and TRBJ2-1; 9 bases are a match to TRBD2. CDR1 and CDR2 from the germline V gene are KGHSH and LQKENI. The CDR3 is 15 amino acids. After removal of 4 bases from V and 10 bases from J, the junction contained 11 bases not matched to a gene. CDR3 bases: TGTGCCAGCTCACAAGGCGGGAGGGCCGAAGGAGAGCAGTTCTTC. It yields the protein CASSQGGRAEGEQFF.

This clonotype was found many times. This CDR3 reads CSARSGNTEAFF. The CDR3 region has the DNA TGCAGTGCTAGGTCAGGGAACACTGAAGCTTTCTTT. The chain couples TRBV20-1 to TRBJ1-1; D gene ambiguous. This CDR3 spans 12 amino acids. CDR1 is DFQATT, CDR2 SNEGSKA, per germline (reference sequence). V was cut by 3 bases and J by 1 base, with 6 bases left in between.

This sequence joins TRBV7-9 and TRBJ2-1, with TRBD1 matching over 8 bases. Trimming took 5 bases from V and 8 from J; bases not matched to a gene: 8. Germline values: CDR1 SEHNR, CDR2 FQNEAQ (reference sequence). This CDR3 spans 14 amino acids. In nucleotides, the CDR3 is TGTGCCAGCAGCCCCCTGACAGGGGATGATGAGCAGTTCTTC. It is translated as CASSPLTGDDEQFF.